This entry lists 10 T cell receptor beta chains sequenced from one sample in a study of cytotoxic CD8 clonotypes in ibrutinib-treated CLL. Only in-frame clones appear in the TCRdb table, and some are missing; sequencing was by immunoSEQ multiplex PCR. This sample has roughly 47,000 clones, with 45% to 55% found just once. Sequenced here: PBMCs, sampled after 12 months of ibrutinib treatment. The source of these receptors is a human donor with chronic lymphocytic leukemia.

The sample holds a few counts of this clone. The chain uses TRBV30 and TRBJ1-5; 8 nucleotides agree with TRBD1. The CDR3 runs to 13 residues. The junction had 3 bases not matched to a gene; V was cut back by 3 bases and J by 5 bases. Per the germline V gene, CDR1 is GTSNPN and CDR2 is SVGIG (reference sequence). CDR3 loop: CAWSPTGDQPQHF. The CDR3 DNA reads as TGTGCCTGGAGCCCGACAGGGGATCAGCCCCAGCATTTT. The whole variable domain, remainder taken from reference TRBV30 and TRBJ1-5, is SQTIHQWPATLVQPVGSPLSLECTVEGTSNPNLYWYRQAAGRGLQLLFYSVGIGQISSEVPQNLSASRPQDRQFILSSKKLLLSDSGFYLCAWSPTGDQPQHFGDGTRLSIL.

The J gene is TRBJ2-5, the V gene TRBV29-1; D is possibly TRBD1 (6 bases). The CDR3 length is 14 residues. Between the trimmed V and J ends, which lost 4 bases and 5 bases, there was a span of 17 bases. Per germline, CDR1 SQVTM and CDR2 ANQGSEA. The chain's CDR3 is CSVGSGGARETQYF. DNA for the CDR3: TGCAGCGTTGGATCTGGGGGCGCGAGGGAGACCCAGTACTTC.

This sequence joins TRBV9 and TRBJ1-2, with 8 bases matching TRBD1. The trim removed 0 bases at V and 0 bases at J, leaving 1 base unmatched. The CDR3 is 15 amino acids. Germline V gene sequence: CDR1 SGDLS, CDR2 YYNGEE. The CDR3 loop reads CASSVGTGTNYGYTF. In DNA form, the CDR3 reads TGTGCCAGCAGCGTAGGGACAGGGACTAACTATGGCTACACCTTC.

This chain links TRBV30 with TRBJ2-3; TRBD2 matches 8 bases. Germline lookup yields CDR1 GTSNPN and CDR2 SVGIG (reference sequence). The CDR3 covers 16 residues. V gave up 2 bases and J gave up 2 bases; unmatched junction bases: 9. CDR3 sequence reads: CAWSPQTSGYTDTQYF. The CDR3 bases are TGTGCCTGGAGTCCCCAAACTAGCGGTTACACAGATACGCAGTATTTT.

This chain links TRBV30 with TRBJ2-3; D remains ambiguous. CDR1 is GTSNPN and CDR2 is SVGIG in the germline V gene (reference sequence). Trimming removed 2 bases from V and 6 bases from J, with 18 bases in between. The CDR3 has 15 residues. CDR3: CAWSPSGQQRDTQYF. CDR3 bases: TGTGCCTGGAGTCCTTCCGGGCAGCAGAGGGATACGCAGTATTTT. Supplemented by reference TRBV30 and TRBJ2-3, the full variable domain reads SQTIHQWPATLVQPVGSPLSLECTVEGTSNPNLYWYRQAAGRGLQLLFYSVGIGQISSEVPQNLSASRPQDRQFILSSKKLLLSDSGFYLCAWSPSGQQRDTQYFGPGTRLTVL.

By sample share, this clone is medium-sized (0.01 to 0.1%). This sequence joins TRBV13 and TRBJ2-1; D gene ambiguous. Trimming cost V 4 bases and J 0 bases, with 7 bases left between them. The CDR3 spans 14 residues. CDR1 and CDR2 from the germline V gene are PRHDT and FYEKMQ (reference sequence). The CDR3 loop reads CASSSSSSYNEQFF. In DNA form, the CDR3 reads TGTGCCAGCAGCTCTTCTAGCTCCTACAATGAGCAGTTCTTC.

This chain connects TRBV10-1 to TRBJ2-5; 7 positions agree with TRBD2. The CDR3 is made up of 15 amino acids. V lost 1 base, J lost 2 bases, and 4 bases stayed unmatched. Per germline, CDR1 WNHNN and CDR2 SYGVQD (reference sequence). CDR3: CASSEYAGEQETQYF. The CDR3 bases are TGCGCCAGCAGTGAGTACGCGGGAGAACAAGAGACCCAGTACTTC.

Many counts were recorded for this clone. The chain has TRBV9 and TRBJ2-7, with 8 bases identical to TRBD2. This CDR3 has 15 amino acids. CDR1 and CDR2 from the germline V gene are SGDLS and YYNGEE. V shed 3 bases, J shed 6 bases, and the junction held 11 bases outside the gene matches. The CDR3 loop reads CASSAPGLVESEQYF. The CDR3 coding sequence is TGTGCCAGCAGCGCACCGGGACTAGTAGAGAGCGAGCAGTACTTC.

The chain employs TRBV7-8 and TRBJ2-5, with 15 bases lining up with TRBD2. The germline V gene encodes CDR1 SGHVS and CDR2 FQNEAQ. V was pared by 4 bases and J by 7 bases, with 13 bases of the junction left unmatched. There are 18 residues in the CDR3. The CDR3 is CASSSRTSGRAGFGTQYF. The DNA for the CDR3 is TGTGCCAGCAGCTCCCGGACTAGCGGGAGGGCCGGTTTTGGGACCCAGTACTTC.

This clone has more than one count but fewer than ten. V usage is TRBV27 and J usage is TRBJ2-2; D tentatively fits TRBD1 or TRBD2 (6 bases each). Between the trimmed V and J ends, which lost 1 base and 7 bases, there was a span of 16 bases. In germline, CDR1 is MNHEY, CDR2 SMNVEV (reference sequence). This CDR3 region has 16 residues. CDR3: CASSLFRGRDGGELFF. For the CDR3, the DNA is TGTGCCAGCAGTTTATTTCGGGGGCGCGATGGCGGGGAGCTGTTTTTT.